These 5 T cell receptor beta chains came from one sample sequenced in a study of a mutant IDH1 vaccine in newly diagnosed glioma (TCRdb year 2021). What this sample's time point label stands for: baseline, week 1 (first vaccination visit). The sample's treatment or condition label, in plain terms: pre-vaccination baseline after standard-of-care therapy. Library creation used the immunoSEQ multiplex PCR assay. The table comes from immuneACCESS by way of TCRdb, which keeps in-frame sequences with V and J called. Part of the clones is missing from these tables; in studies checked, under half for an unresolved V gene and the rest for unknown reasons. The sample includes 60,000 to 75,000 clones, with less than 85% observed a single time. More than 8% of the sample is in the top ten clones. This sample comprised PBMCs, obtained from a glioma patient treated with radiotherapy, temozolomide or both. All receptors come from a man between 50 and 59 years old with glioma.

The rearrangement links TRBV29-1 to TRBJ1-1; D is unresolved. V was shortened by 1 base and J by 5 bases, with 11 bases between the two germline ends. Looked up from germline, CDR1 is SQVTM and CDR2 is ANQGSEA. This CDR3 contains 13 residues. The CDR3 bases are TGCAGCGTTGAAGTTGGCTCGGGGACTGAAGCTTTCTTT. Translated: CSVEVGSGTEAFF.

This chain links TRBV5-6 with TRBJ1-2, with no clear D. V was clipped by 4 bases and J by 2 bases, with 12 bases between them. This CDR3 contains 14 residues. CDR1 SGHDT and CDR2 YYEEEE come from the germline V gene. CDR3 nucleotides: TGTGCCAGCAGCGCCCGGGTCTCCAACTATGGCTACACCTTC. It specifies CASSARVSNYGYTF.

The chain joins TRBV7-9 to TRBJ1-2, with 10 bases aligning to TRBD1. V lost 3 bases to trimming and J lost 6 bases; unmatched junction nucleotides: 7. The CDR3 is 15 amino acids. CDR1 is SEHNR and CDR2 is FQNEAQ in the germline V gene (reference sequence). CDR3 DNA sequence: TGTGCCAGCAGCTTCTTAGGAGGGACAGGGGATGGCTACACCTTC. This codes for CASSFLGGTGDGYTF.

The table lists this clone with a count of one. The chain has TRBV6-5 and TRBJ1-5, with 7 bases lining up with TRBD1. Trimming at V came to 4 bases and at J to 1 base, leaving 1 base not matched to a gene. The CDR3 extends over 14 amino acids. The germline gives CDR1 MNHEY, CDR2 SVGAGI. Written as DNA, the CDR3 is TGTGCCAGCAGTTCGACAGGGAGCAATCAGCCCCAGCATTTT. Residues: CASSSTGSNQPQHF.

The chain couples TRBV5-1 to TRBJ1-4; D is possibly TRBD1 (5 bases). The CDR3 length is 14 residues. Trimming pared 4 bases from V and 7 bases from J, leaving 14 bases between. The germline V gene encodes CDR1 SGHRS and CDR2 YFSETQ. CDR3 region: CASSRDGGSEKLFF. In DNA, the CDR3 is TGCGCCAGCAGCAGGGACGGGGGGAGTGAAAAACTGTTTTTT. The full variable domain, its missing parts supplied by reference TRBV5-1 and TRBJ1-4, is KAGVTQTPRYLIKTRGQQVTLSCSPISGHRSVSWYQQTPGQGLQFLFEYFSETQRNKGNFPGRFSGRQFSNSRSEMNVSTLELGDSALYLCASSRDGGSEKLFFGSGTQLSVL.